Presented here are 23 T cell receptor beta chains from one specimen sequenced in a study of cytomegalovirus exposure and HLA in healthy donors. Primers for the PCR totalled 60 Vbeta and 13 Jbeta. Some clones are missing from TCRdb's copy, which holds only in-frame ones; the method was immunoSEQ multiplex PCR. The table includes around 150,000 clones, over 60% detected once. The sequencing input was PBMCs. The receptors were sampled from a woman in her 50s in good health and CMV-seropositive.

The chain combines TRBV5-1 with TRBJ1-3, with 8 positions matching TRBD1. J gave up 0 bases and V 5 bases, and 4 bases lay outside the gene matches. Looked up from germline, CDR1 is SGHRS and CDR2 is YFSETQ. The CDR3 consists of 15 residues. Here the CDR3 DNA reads TGCGCCAGCAGTATCACAGGGGGCTCTGGAAACACCATATATTTT. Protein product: CASSITGGSGNTIYF.

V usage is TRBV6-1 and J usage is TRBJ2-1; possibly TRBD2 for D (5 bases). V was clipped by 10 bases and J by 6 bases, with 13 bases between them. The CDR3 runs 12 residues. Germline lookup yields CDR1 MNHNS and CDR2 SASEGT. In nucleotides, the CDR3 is TGTGCCACCACGCGGGTGGGCAATGAGCAGTTCTTC. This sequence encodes CATTRVGNEQFF.

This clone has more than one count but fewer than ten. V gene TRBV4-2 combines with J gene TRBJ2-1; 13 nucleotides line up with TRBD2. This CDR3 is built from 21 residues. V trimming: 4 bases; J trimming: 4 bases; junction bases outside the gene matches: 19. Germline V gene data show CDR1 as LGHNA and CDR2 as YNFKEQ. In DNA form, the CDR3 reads TGTGCCAGCAGCCCGCAGCCTCAAACCGGGACTAGCGGGAATTATTACAATGAGCAGTTCTTC. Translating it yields CASSPQPQTGTSGNYYNEQFF.

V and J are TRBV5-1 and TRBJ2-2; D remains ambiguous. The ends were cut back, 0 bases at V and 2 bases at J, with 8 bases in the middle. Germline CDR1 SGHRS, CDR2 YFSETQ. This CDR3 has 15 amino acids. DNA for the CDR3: TGCGCCAGCAGCTTGGGTAGCCATAACACCGGGGAGCTGTTTTTT. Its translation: CASSLGSHNTGELFF.

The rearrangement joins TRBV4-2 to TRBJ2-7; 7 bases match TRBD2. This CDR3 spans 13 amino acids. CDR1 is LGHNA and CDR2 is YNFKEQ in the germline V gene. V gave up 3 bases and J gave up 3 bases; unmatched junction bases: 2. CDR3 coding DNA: TGTGCCAGCAGCCAGGGGGGGGGCTACGAGCAGTACTTC. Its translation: CASSQGGGYEQYF.

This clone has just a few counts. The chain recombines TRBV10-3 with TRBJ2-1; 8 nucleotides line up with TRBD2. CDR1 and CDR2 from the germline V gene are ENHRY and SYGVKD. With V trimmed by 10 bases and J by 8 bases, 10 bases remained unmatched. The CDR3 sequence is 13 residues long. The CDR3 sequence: CATATGLGDEQFF. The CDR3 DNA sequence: TGTGCCACCGCGACGGGACTAGGGGATGAGCAGTTCTTC.

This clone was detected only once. CDR3 amino acids: CASSQRGSRTYEQYF. The CDR3 DNA follows: TGTGCCAGCAGCCAAAGGGGGTCCAGGACCTACGAGCAGTACTTC. V usage is TRBV7-2 and J usage is TRBJ2-7; D possibly corresponds to TRBD1 (6 bases). V lost 5 bases and J 2 bases, leaving 16 bases between the germline ends. Germline loops: CDR1 SGHTA, CDR2 FQGNSA. The length of the CDR3 is 15 residues.

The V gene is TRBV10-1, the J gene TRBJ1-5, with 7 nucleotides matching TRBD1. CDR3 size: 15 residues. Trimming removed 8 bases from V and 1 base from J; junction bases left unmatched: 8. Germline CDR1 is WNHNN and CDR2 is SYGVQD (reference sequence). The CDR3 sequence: CASLMGQRSNQPQHF. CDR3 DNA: TGCGCCAGCCTTATGGGACAGAGGAGCAATCAGCCCCAGCATTTT.

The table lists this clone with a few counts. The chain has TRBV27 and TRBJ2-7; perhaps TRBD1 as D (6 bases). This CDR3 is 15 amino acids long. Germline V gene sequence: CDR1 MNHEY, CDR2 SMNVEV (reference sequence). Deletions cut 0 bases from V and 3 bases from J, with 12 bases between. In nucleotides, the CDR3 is TGTGCCAGCAGTTTATCGTACAGGGTCCTCTACGAGCAGTACTTC. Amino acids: CASSLSYRVLYEQYF.

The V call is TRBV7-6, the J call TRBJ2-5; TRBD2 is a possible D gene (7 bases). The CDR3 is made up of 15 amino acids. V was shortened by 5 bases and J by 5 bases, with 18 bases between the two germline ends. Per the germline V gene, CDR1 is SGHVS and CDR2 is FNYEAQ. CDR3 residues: CASSPSWGGGETQYF. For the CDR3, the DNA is TGTGCCAGCAGCCCCTCGTGGGGAGGGGGGGAGACCCAGTACTTC.

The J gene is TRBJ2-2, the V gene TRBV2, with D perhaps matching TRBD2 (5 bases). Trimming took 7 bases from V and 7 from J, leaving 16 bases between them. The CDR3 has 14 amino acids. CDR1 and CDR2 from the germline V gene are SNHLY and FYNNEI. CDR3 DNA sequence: TGTGCCAGCAACGGAAATATGGAGGACGGGGAGCTGTTTTTT. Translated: CASNGNMEDGELFF.

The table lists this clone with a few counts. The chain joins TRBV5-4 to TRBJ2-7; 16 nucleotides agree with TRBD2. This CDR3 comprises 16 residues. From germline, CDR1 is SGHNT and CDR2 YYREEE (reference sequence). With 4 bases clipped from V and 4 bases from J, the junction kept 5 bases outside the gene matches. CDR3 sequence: CASSGGLAGGLYEQYF. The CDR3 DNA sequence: TGTGCCAGCAGCGGGGGACTAGCGGGGGGGCTGTACGAGCAGTACTTC.

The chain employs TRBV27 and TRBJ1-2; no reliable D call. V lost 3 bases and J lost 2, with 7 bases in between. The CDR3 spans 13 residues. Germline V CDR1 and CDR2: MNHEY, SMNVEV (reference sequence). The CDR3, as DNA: TGTGCCAGCAGTTTCGGGGAAAACTATGGCTACACCTTC. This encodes CASSFGENYGYTF.

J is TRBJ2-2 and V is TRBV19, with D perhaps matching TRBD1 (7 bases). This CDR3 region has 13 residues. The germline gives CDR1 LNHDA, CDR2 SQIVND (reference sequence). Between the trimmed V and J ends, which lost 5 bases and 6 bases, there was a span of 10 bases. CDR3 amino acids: CASSGRGAGELFF. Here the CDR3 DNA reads TGTGCCAGTAGTGGCAGGGGGGCCGGGGAGCTGTTTTTT.

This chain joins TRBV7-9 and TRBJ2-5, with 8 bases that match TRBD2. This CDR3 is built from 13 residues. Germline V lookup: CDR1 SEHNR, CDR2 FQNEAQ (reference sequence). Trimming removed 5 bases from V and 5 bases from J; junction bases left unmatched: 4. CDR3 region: CASSPGGRETQYF. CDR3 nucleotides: TGTGCCAGCAGCCCGGGGGGGCGGGAGACCCAGTACTTC.

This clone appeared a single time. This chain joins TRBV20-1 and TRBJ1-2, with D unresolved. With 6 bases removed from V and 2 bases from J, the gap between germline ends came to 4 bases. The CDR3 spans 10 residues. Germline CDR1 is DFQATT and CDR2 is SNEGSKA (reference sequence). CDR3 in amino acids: CSAVNYGYTF. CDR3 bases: TGCAGTGCCGTAAACTATGGCTACACCTTC.

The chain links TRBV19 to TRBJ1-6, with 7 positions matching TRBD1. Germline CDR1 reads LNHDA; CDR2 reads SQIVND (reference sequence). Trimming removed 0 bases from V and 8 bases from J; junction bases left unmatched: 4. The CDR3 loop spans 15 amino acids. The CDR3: CASSIEGRGDSPLHF. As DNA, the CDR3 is TGTGCCAGTAGTATAGAAGGCAGGGGGGATTCACCCCTCCACTTT.

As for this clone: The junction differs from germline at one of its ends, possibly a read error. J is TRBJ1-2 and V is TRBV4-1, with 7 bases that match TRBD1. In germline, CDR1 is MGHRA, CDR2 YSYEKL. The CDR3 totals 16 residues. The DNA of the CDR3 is TGCGCCAGCAGCCAACCATACAGGGGCCTTAACCATGGCTACACCTTC. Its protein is CASSQPYRGLNHGYTF.

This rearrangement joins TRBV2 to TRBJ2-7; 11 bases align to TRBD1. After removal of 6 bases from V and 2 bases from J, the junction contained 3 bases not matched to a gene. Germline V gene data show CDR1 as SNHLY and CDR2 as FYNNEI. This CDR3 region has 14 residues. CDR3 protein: CASRGQGETYEQYF. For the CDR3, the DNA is TGTGCCAGCAGGGGACAGGGGGAGACCTACGAGCAGTACTTC.

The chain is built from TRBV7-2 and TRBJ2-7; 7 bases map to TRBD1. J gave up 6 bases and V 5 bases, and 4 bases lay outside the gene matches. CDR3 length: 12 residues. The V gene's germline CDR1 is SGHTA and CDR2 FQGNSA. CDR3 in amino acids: CASSPNRGEQYF. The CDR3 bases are TGTGCCAGCAGCCCTAACAGGGGCGAGCAGTACTTC.

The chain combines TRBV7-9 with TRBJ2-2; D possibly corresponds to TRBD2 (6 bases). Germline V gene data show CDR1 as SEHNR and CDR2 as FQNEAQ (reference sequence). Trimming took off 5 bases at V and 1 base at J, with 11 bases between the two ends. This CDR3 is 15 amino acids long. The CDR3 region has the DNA TGTGCCAGCAGCCCAGTAGCGGTGAACACCGGGGAGCTGTTTTTT. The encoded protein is CASSPVAVNTGELFF.

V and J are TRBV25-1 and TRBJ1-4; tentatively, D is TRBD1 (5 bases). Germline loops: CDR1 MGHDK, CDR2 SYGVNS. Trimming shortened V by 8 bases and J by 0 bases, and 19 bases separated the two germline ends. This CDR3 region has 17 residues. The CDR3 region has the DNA TGTGCCAGCGCCCCCGGGGGAGAGGGCTCAACTAATGAAAAACTGTTTTTT. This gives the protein CASAPGGEGSTNEKLFF.

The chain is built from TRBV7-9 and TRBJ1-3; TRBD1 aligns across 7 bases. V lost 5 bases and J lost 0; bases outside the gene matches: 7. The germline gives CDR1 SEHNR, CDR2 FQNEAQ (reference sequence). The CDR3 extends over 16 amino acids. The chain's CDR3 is CASSPGQRSSGNTIYF. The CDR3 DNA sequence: TGTGCCAGCAGCCCGGGACAGCGGAGCTCTGGAAACACCATATATTTT.